These 29 T cell receptor beta chains were all obtained from the same sample, sequenced in a study of T cell responses to AZD1222 COVID-19 vaccine. Generated by immunoSEQ multiplex PCR, the TCRdb table keeps only in-frame clones and is missing some. The repertoire holds roughly 100,000 clones, with around 90% as singletons. Material: peripheral blood, obtained on day 0 of AZD1222 vaccination. The receptors here all came from an adult in good health.

The chain combines TRBV6-1 with TRBJ1-2; D remains unclear. The V gene lost 2 bases and the J gene lost 8 bases, with 21 bases spanning the gap. Looked up from germline, CDR1 is MNHNS and CDR2 is SASEGT. The CDR3 is 16 residues long. In nucleotides, the CDR3 is TGTGCCAGCAGTGAAAATGGATTGAGGAACTCTGGAGGCTACACCTTC. It specifies CASSENGLRNSGGYTF.

The chain has TRBV11-1 and TRBJ2-7; TRBD2 aligns across 14 bases. In germline, CDR1 is SGHAT, CDR2 FQDESV (reference sequence). The J segment lost 3 bases and the V segment lost 3 bases, leaving 1 base of the junction unmatched. The CDR3 totals 15 residues. The CDR3 here is CASSLGLAGVYEQYF. The CDR3 region has the DNA TGTGCCAGCAGCTTGGGACTAGCGGGGGTCTACGAGCAGTACTTC.

This clone was detected once. This chain uses TRBV9 with TRBJ2-3, with TRBD2 matching over 11 bases. Germline CDR1 and CDR2: SGDLS and YYNGEE. This CDR3 comprises 16 residues. V lost 4 bases and J lost 2; bases outside the gene matches: 6. CDR3 loop: CASSPGSGGDTDTQYF. CDR3 sequence (DNA): TGTGCCAGCAGCCCGGGTAGCGGGGGGGACACAGATACGCAGTATTTT. Full variable domain (outside the CDR3, taken from reference TRBV9 and TRBJ2-3): DSGVTQTPKHLITATGQRVTLRCSPRSGDLSVYWYQQSLDQGLQFLIQYYNGEERAKGNILERFSAQQFPDLHSELNLSSLELGDSALYFCASSPGSGGDTDTQYFGPGTRLTVL.

The table lists this clone with a count of one. This rearrangement joins TRBV19 to TRBJ2-2; 11 nucleotides line up with TRBD1. CDR3 length: 15 amino acids. Germline-derived CDR1 and CDR2 are LNHDA and SQIVND (reference sequence). The J segment lost 4 bases and the V segment lost 8 bases, leaving 6 bases of the junction unmatched. The DNA for the CDR3 is TGTGCCAGTCTCCGGGGGACAGGGGGCACCGGGGAGCTGTTTTTT. Its translation is CASLRGTGGTGELFF. The complete variable domain, with remaining parts taken from reference TRBV19 and TRBJ2-2, reads DGGITQSPKYLFRKEGQNVTLSCEQNLNHDAMYWYRQDPGQGLRLIYYSQIVNDFQKGDIAEGYSVSREKKESFPLTVTSAQKNPTAFYLCASLRGTGGTGELFFGEGSRLTVL.

The count of this clone is one. The genes are TRBV6-5 and TRBJ1-6, with TRBD1 as a possible D gene (6 bases). V dropped 8 bases and J dropped 7 bases, with 18 bases sitting between them. This CDR3 spans 15 amino acids. Germline V gene lookup returns CDR1 MNHEY and CDR2 SVGAGI. The CDR3 spells CASPAVIGGNSPLHF. CDR3 DNA: TGTGCCAGCCCCGCCGTCATTGGGGGCAATTCACCCCTCCACTTT.

This clone was seen only once. The chain links TRBV2 to TRBJ1-4; D is perhaps TRBD1 (6 bases). CDR3 length: 13 amino acids. Germline values: CDR1 SNHLY, CDR2 FYNNEI. V dropped 5 bases and J dropped 6 bases, with 10 bases sitting between them. The CDR3: CASSRRTDEKLFF. CDR3 sequence (DNA): TGTGCCAGCAGTAGAAGGACAGATGAAAAACTGTTTTTT.

The chain couples TRBV30 to TRBJ1-1, with TRBD1 identical over 7 bases. V trimming: 0 bases; J trimming: 6 bases; junction bases outside the gene matches: 10. CDR1 and CDR2 from the germline V gene are GTSNPN and SVGIG (reference sequence). The length of the CDR3 is 15 residues. The CDR3 nucleotides are TGTGCCTGGAGTGTGCGCGTGACAGGGTTGTCTGAAGCTTTCTTT. Translated, it gives CAWSVRVTGLSEAFF.

This sequence joins TRBV24-1 and TRBJ2-7; D assignment may be TRBD1 or TRBD2 (5 bases each). Germline CDR1 reads KGHDR; CDR2 reads SFDVKD. V dropped 3 bases and J dropped 6 bases, with 5 bases sitting between them. This CDR3 is 11 amino acids long. The CDR3 loop is CATSDGGEQYF. The DNA for the CDR3 is TGTGCCACCAGTGATGGGGGCGAGCAGTACTTC.

The rearrangement links TRBV4-3 to TRBJ2-1; the D gene is possibly TRBD1 (6 bases). The CDR3 is 16 amino acids. V was pared by 1 base and J by 3 bases, with 13 bases between. The germline V gene encodes CDR1 LGHNA and CDR2 YSLEER. CDR3 coding DNA: TGCGCCAGCAGCCAAGTCAGAGGGGGTTTCTACAATGAGCAGTTCTTC. Translation: CASSQVRGGFYNEQFF.

The chain's CDR3 is CASRSGTDYGYTF. Here the CDR3 DNA reads TGTGCCAGCAGGAGCGGGACAGACTATGGCTACACCTTC. The chain carries TRBV9 and TRBJ1-2, with 7 nucleotides matching TRBD1. The V segment lost 5 bases and the J segment 3 bases; nucleotides outside the gene matches: 4. Germline V CDR1 and CDR2: SGDLS, YYNGEE. The CDR3 extends over 13 amino acids.

The rearrangement uses TRBV18 and TRBJ1-2, with D perhaps matching TRBD1 (6 bases). Germline loops: CDR1 KGHSH, CDR2 LQKENI. The CDR3 loop spans 14 amino acids. Trimming shortened V by 3 bases and J by 0 bases, and 8 bases separated the two germline ends. The CDR3 sequence: CASSPWTANYGYTF. CDR3 nucleotide sequence: TGTGCCAGCTCACCTTGGACAGCTAACTATGGCTACACCTTC.

This chain connects TRBV11-3 to TRBJ2-3, with D perhaps matching TRBD2 (6 bases). Germline CDR1 is SGHNT and CDR2 is YENEEA. Deletions cut 4 bases from V and 2 bases from J, with 10 bases between. CDR3 length: 14 amino acids. The CDR3 spells CASSWGLYTDTQYF. CDR3 nucleotide sequence: TGTGCCAGCAGCTGGGGACTGTACACAGATACGCAGTATTTT. Filled out from reference TRBV11-3 and TRBJ2-3, the complete variable domain reads EAGVVQSPRYKIIEKKQPVAFWCNPISGHNTLYWYLQNLGQGPELLIRYENEEAVDDSQLPKDRFSAERLKGVDSTLKIQPAELGDSAVYLCASSWGLYTDTQYFGPGTRLTVL.

As to this clone: Different DNA sequences within this sample yield the same CDR3. This rearrangement joins TRBV7-9 to TRBJ2-3, with D perhaps TRBD2 (5 bases). Trimming took 1 base from V and 2 from J, leaving 10 bases between them. CDR3 length equals 15 residues. Germline-derived CDR1 and CDR2 are SEHNR and FQNEAQ (reference sequence). CDR3 DNA: TGTGCCAGCAGCTTAGGACCGGGGTTCACAGATACGCAGTATTTT. Its protein product is CASSLGPGFTDTQYF. The entire variable domain, with the rest obtained from reference TRBV7-9 and TRBJ2-3, is as follows: DTGVSQNPRHKITKRGQNVTFRCDPISEHNRLYWYRQTLGQGPEFLTYFQNEAQLEKSRLLSDRFSAERPKGSFSTLEIQRTEQGDSAMYLCASSLGPGFTDTQYFGPGTRLTVL.

CDR3: CASSLGRAYEQYF. The CDR3 DNA reads TGTGCCAGCAGCCTGGGCCGAGCCTACGAGCAGTACTTC. J is TRBJ2-7 and V is TRBV7-2; D is undetermined. The CDR3 covers 13 residues. Germline CDR1 reads SGHTA; CDR2 reads FQGNSA. The V end lost 5 bases, the J end lost 2 bases, and 10 bases lay between the germline ends.

The V call is TRBV29-1, the J call TRBJ2-1, with a weak D call TRBD2 (5 bases). Germline V gene data show CDR1 as SQVTM and CDR2 as ANQGSEA. Trimming stripped 6 bases from V and 12 bases from J, with 21 bases between. The CDR3 spans 13 residues. The CDR3 DNA is TGCAGCGTAGCAGGCCCCTCGGGCGGAGGGCAGTTCTTC. Translating gives CSVAGPSGGGQFF.

The CDR3 DNA sequence: TGTGCCAGCAGCGTCGGGTCGGGGGTACCTCCTGAGCAGTACTTC. Translation gives CASSVGSGVPPEQYF. This chain uses TRBV9 with TRBJ2-7, with D tentatively TRBD2 (6 bases). Germline values: CDR1 SGDLS, CDR2 YYNGEE. CDR3 length: 15 residues. V dropped 2 bases and J dropped 7 bases, with 19 bases sitting between them.

V is TRBV3-1 (or the pseudogene TRBV3-2) and J is TRBJ1-6; D may be TRBD1 (6 bases). The CDR3 is made up of 13 amino acids. V lost 4 bases, J lost 10 bases, and 11 bases lay in between. Germline V gives CDR1 LGHDT, CDR2 YNNKEL (reference sequence). The chain's CDR3 is CASSPRQESPLHF. The CDR3 nucleotides are TGTGCCAGCAGCCCACGACAGGAGTCACCCCTCCACTTT.

The chain uses TRBV21-1 and TRBJ1-4. TRBV21-1 is described as a pseudogene. The CDR3 runs 17 residues. The DNA for the CDR3 is TGTGCCAGCAGCAACTGGAGGGGAGGGACAACTAATGAAAAACTGTTTTTT. It translates to CASSNWRGGTTNEKLFF.

The gene calls are TRBV11-2 and TRBJ1-1; D is unresolved. CDR1 is SGHAT and CDR2 is FQNNGV in the germline V gene. Trimming took off 4 bases at V and 5 bases at J, with 17 bases between the two ends. The CDR3 covers 15 residues. The CDR3 DNA is TGTGCCAGCAGCTCTTCCTCCGTAAGGTTGACTGAAGCTTTCTTT. This translates into CASSSSSVRLTEAFF. The entire variable domain, with the rest obtained from reference TRBV11-2 and TRBJ1-1, is as follows: EAGVAQSPRYKIIEKRQSVAFWCNPISGHATLYWYQQILGQGPKLLIQFQNNGVVDDSQLPKDRFSAERLKGVDSTLKIQPAKLEDSAVYLCASSSSSVRLTEAFFGQGTRLTVV.

The chain couples TRBV4-1 to TRBJ1-6; the D is unclear. V was clipped by 0 bases and J by 10 bases, with 7 bases between them. This CDR3 comprises 13 residues. Germline V CDR1 and CDR2: MGHRA, YSYEKL. CDR3 residues: CASSQDWYSPLHF. The CDR3 nucleotides read TGCGCCAGCAGCCAAGATTGGTACTCACCCCTCCACTTT.

The chain carries TRBV9 and TRBJ1-1; TRBD1 matches 8 bases. Germline CDR1 reads SGDLS; CDR2 reads YYNGEE. The CDR3 spans 16 residues. Trimming cost V 3 bases and J 6 bases; bases outside gene matches: 13. The CDR3 DNA sequence: TGTGCCAGCAGCGAGGATCCAGGGGGCGCATATGCTGAAGCTTTCTTT. Its protein is CASSEDPGGAYAEAFF. The full variable domain, in which reference TRBV9 and TRBJ1-1 provide the parts outside the CDR3, is DSGVTQTPKHLITATGQRVTLRCSPRSGDLSVYWYQQSLDQGLQFLIQYYNGEERAKGNILERFSAQQFPDLHSELNLSSLELGDSALYFCASSEDPGGAYAEAFFGQGTRLTVV.

The chain recombines TRBV20-1 with TRBJ1-2; tentative D call: TRBD1 (5 bases). CDR1 and CDR2 (germline): DFQATT, SNEGSKA (reference sequence). The germline V and J ends were trimmed by 3 bases and 8 bases, with 19 bases remaining between them. CDR3 length equals 14 residues. The chain's CDR3 is CSASTGLIRGGYTF. In DNA form, the CDR3 reads TGCAGTGCTAGTACGGGACTTATTCGCGGAGGCTACACCTTC.

The chain joins TRBV11-2 to TRBJ2-1; 8 positions match TRBD1. The CDR3 runs 16 residues. With V trimmed by 5 bases and J by 6 bases, 12 bases remained unmatched. Per the germline V gene, CDR1 is SGHAT and CDR2 is FQNNGV. This CDR3 is CASSRGVTGVFNEQFF. The DNA of the CDR3 is TGTGCCAGCAGCCGAGGCGTGACAGGGGTCTTCAATGAGCAGTTCTTC.

V and J are TRBV7-9 and TRBJ1-4, with D possibly matching TRBD1 (5 bases). Germline values: CDR1 SEHNR, CDR2 FQNEAQ (reference sequence). The CDR3 spans 14 residues. Trimming pared 2 bases from V and 7 bases from J, leaving 11 bases between. The CDR3 region has the DNA TGTGCCAGCAGCTTAATCCAGGGAGCTGAAAAACTGTTTTTT. This encodes CASSLIQGAEKLFF.

This chain links TRBV12-3 or TRBV12-4 with TRBJ1-1; tentative D call: TRBD1 (5 bases). Trimming took off 5 bases at V and 6 bases at J, with 13 bases between the two ends. This CDR3 contains 13 residues. The chain's CDR3 is CASSLGGNPEAFF. The CDR3 bases are TGTGCCAGCAGTCTGGGGGGTAATCCTGAAGCTTTCTTT.

This chain links TRBV6-6 with TRBJ1-5; D not resolved. V lost 2 bases and J lost 7, with 15 bases in between. Looked up from germline, CDR1 is MNHNY and CDR2 is SVGAGI (reference sequence). The CDR3 consists of 15 residues. The CDR3 loop is CASSYSQDVLQPQHF. CDR3 DNA sequence: TGTGCCAGCAGTTACAGTCAGGACGTCCTCCAGCCCCAGCATTTT.

This clone was observed once. The rearrangement uses TRBV21-1 and TRBJ2-2; TRBD1 reflects the table's D call only, with no check against the DNA. TRBV21-1 is a pseudogene segment. The CDR3 consists of 16 residues. CDR3 sequence reads: CASSKNPGENTGELFF. CDR3 DNA sequence: TGTGCCAGCAGCAAAAATCCAGGGGAGAACACCGGGGAGCTGTTTTTT.

This sequence joins TRBV5-1 and TRBJ2-7, with no clear D. CDR1 is SGHRS, CDR2 YFSETQ, per germline. V dropped 6 bases and J dropped 4 bases, with 11 bases sitting between them. The CDR3 is made up of 12 amino acids. CDR3: CASNNQDYEQYF. CDR3 in DNA: TGCGCCAGCAACAATCAGGATTACGAGCAGTACTTC.

V is TRBV7-2 and J is TRBJ1-2; D perhaps matches TRBD1 (6 bases). The CDR3 is made up of 17 amino acids. V gave up 5 bases and J gave up 0 bases, with 19 bases separating them. Germline values: CDR1 SGHTA, CDR2 FQGNSA. CDR3 residues: CASSPTTGQAANYGYTF. The CDR3 DNA reads TGTGCCAGCAGCCCGACGACAGGCCAGGCCGCTAACTATGGCTACACCTTC.